The present TCR beta chain was sequenced within a study of a mutant IDH1 vaccine in newly diagnosed glioma. Study information: Averaging about 37 years of age, treated patients were about 62% male and about 38% female.

Data came from immunoSEQ multiplex PCR; TCRdb stores just in-frame clones and leaves some out. The data show more than 50,000 clones, with around 85% seen just once and 2.9% held by the top ten. The CDR3 loop spans 15 amino acids. The V and J ends lost 7 bases and 5 bases respectively, with 17 bases between them. Germline V lookup: CDR1 WNHNN, CDR2 SYGVQD (reference sequence). Described time point: baseline, week 1 (first vaccination visit). Documented treatment: pre-vaccination baseline after standard-of-care therapy. This TCR derives from a man younger than 45 with glioma. The chain uses TRBV10-1 and TRBJ2-2; D unclear. Specimen: PBMCs, collected from a glioma patient treated with radiotherapy, temozolomide or both. CDR3: CASNRTSWQTGELFF. The CDR3, as DNA: TGCGCCAGCAATAGAACCAGTTGGCAGACCGGGGAGCTGTTTTTT.